This entry lists 21 T cell receptor beta chains sequenced from one sample in a study of blood T cells in healthy people across ages. Alongside a J-beta primer mix, a sample-barcoded 5' primer served in a second PCR lasting about 6 to 12 cycles. TCRdb fed the 5' RACE reads into MiXCR, producing one record per CDR3 protein. This sample yields approximately 780,000 distinct CDR3 sequences, of which under 30% are seen a single time; about 2.9% belongs to the top ten. This same sample was also taken into another study, of T cells of mothers and their children.

Sequencing input: blood. The receptors come from a boy aged 5-17 years in good health.

CDR3 DNA: TGTGCCAGCAGCTTAGTTGGTGGGGACAATCAGCCCCAGCATTTT. Translation: CASSLVGGDNQPQHF. J is TRBJ1-5 and V is TRBV7-2; D unclear. Germline assignment: CDR1 SGHTA and CDR2 FQGNSA. V lost 1 base, J lost 3 bases, and 10 bases lay in between. The CDR3 extends over 15 amino acids.

A few counts support this clonotype. The chain combines TRBV25-1 with TRBJ1-4, with no clear D. The V gene lost 5 bases and the J gene lost 0 bases, with 4 bases spanning the gap. The CDR3 extends over 13 amino acids. Per germline, CDR1 MGHDK and CDR2 SYGVNS. The CDR3: CASSFATNEKLFF. CDR3 nucleotides: TGTGCCAGCAGTTTTGCAACTAATGAAAAACTGTTTTTT.

This clonotype turned up a few times. The rearrangement links TRBV9 to TRBJ1-4; D call uncertain. The CDR3 totals 15 residues. The V end was cut by 4 bases, the J end by 0 bases, with 10 bases between. Per the germline V gene, CDR1 is SGDLS and CDR2 is YYNGEE. The CDR3 nucleotides read TGTGCCAGCAGCTCATCGGGCTCAACTAATGAAAAACTGTTTTTT. Protein: CASSSSGSTNEKLFF. Full variable domain (missing parts from reference TRBV9 and TRBJ1-4): DSGVTQTPKHLITATGQRVTLRCSPRSGDLSVYWYQQSLDQGLQFLIQYYNGEERAKGNILERFSAQQFPDLHSELNLSSLELGDSALYFCASSSSGSTNEKLFFGSGTQLSVL.

V and J are TRBV20-1 and TRBJ2-2; D gene uncertain. The CDR3 totals 13 residues. V was shortened by 4 bases and J by 1 base, with 7 bases between the two germline ends. Germline V lookup: CDR1 DFQATT, CDR2 SNEGSKA (reference sequence). As DNA, the CDR3 is TGCAGTGCTACTTCACAGAACACCGGGGAGCTGTTTTTT. Translating it yields CSATSQNTGELFF.

In this sample, this clonotype turned up a few times. V gene TRBV7-2 combines with J gene TRBJ2-2, with no clear D. V was trimmed by 1 base and J by 5 bases, leaving 14 bases between them. CDR1 and CDR2 from the germline V gene are SGHTA and FQGNSA. This CDR3 has 16 amino acids. CDR3 sequence (DNA): TGTGCCAGCAGCTTAGAAGTCCCCAGCTTAACCGGGGAGCTGTTTTTT. This sequence encodes CASSLEVPSLTGELFF.

This chain joins TRBV7-8 and TRBJ1-4; D might be TRBD1 (5 bases). V shed 1 base and J shed 6 bases, with 9 bases lying between them. CDR1 is SGHVS, CDR2 FQNEAQ, per germline. The CDR3 runs to 14 residues. The CDR3 DNA follows: TGTGCCAGCAGCTTAGTCGGAGGGGATGAAAAACTGTTTTTT. This codes for CASSLVGGDEKLFF.

V gene TRBV5-5 combines with J gene TRBJ1-2, with D tentatively TRBD1 (6 bases). V lost 4 bases and J 6 bases, leaving 13 bases between the germline ends. This CDR3 is 13 amino acids long. CDR1 and CDR2 (germline): SGHKS, YYEKEE (reference sequence). The CDR3 nucleotides read TGTGCCAGCAGCGGGGGGGCAGGGCATGGCTACACCTTC. Protein product: CASSGGAGHGYTF. The full variable domain, its missing parts supplied by reference TRBV5-5 and TRBJ1-2, is DAGVTQSPTHLIKTRGQQVTLRCSPISGHKSVSWYQQVLGQGPQFIFQYYEKEERGRGNFPDRFSARQFPNYSSELNVNALLLGDSALYLCASSGGAGHGYTFGSGTRLTVV.

CDR3 coding DNA: TGTGCCAGCTCCCGGACAGGGGACACCTCCTACGAGCAGTACTTC. It encodes CASSRTGDTSYEQYF. This sequence joins TRBV6-5 and TRBJ2-7, with 9 bases lining up with TRBD1. Germline CDR1 is MNHEY and CDR2 is SVGAGI. CDR3 length: 15 residues. V was clipped by 8 bases and J by 0 bases; unmatched bases: 8.

This clonotype was found a few times. The rearrangement links TRBV21-1 to TRBJ2-7; TRBD1 was called by the table and not checked on the DNA. TRBV21-1 is a recognized pseudogene. The CDR3 runs to 17 residues. This CDR3 is CASSKESCAGVVDERYF. In DNA form, the CDR3 reads TGTGCCAGCAGCAAAGAAAGTTGCGCAGGGGTGGTGGACGAGCGGTACTTC.

In this sample, this clonotype turned up once. The chain uses TRBV5-6 and TRBJ2-1; 7 positions match TRBD1. After removal of 5 bases from V and 7 bases from J, the junction contained 12 bases not matched to a gene. Germline V gives CDR1 SGHDT, CDR2 YYEEEE. The CDR3 covers 15 residues. CDR3 residues: CASRLDRDYGNEQFF. CDR3 in DNA: TGTGCCAGCAGGTTAGACAGGGATTACGGGAATGAGCAGTTCTTC.

The V and J genes are TRBV20-1 and TRBJ2-5; D not certain. The J call may be wrong; the DNA end is better matched by TRBJ2-7. The CDR3 spans 14 residues. Germline assignment: CDR1 DFQATT and CDR2 SNEGSKA (reference sequence). The CDR3 nucleotides read TGCAGTGCTAGAGATCAGTACAGCTTTTACGAGCAGTACTTC. This sequence encodes CSARDQYSFYEQYF.

The chain is built from TRBV6-5 and TRBJ2-5; possible D gene TRBD1, 5 bases. The CDR3 is made up of 15 amino acids. Germline V gives CDR1 MNHEY, CDR2 SVGAGI. V gave up 2 bases and J gave up 0 bases, with 10 bases separating them. CDR3 protein: CASSYGGAHQETQYF. DNA of the CDR3: TGTGCCAGCAGTTACGGTGGGGCCCACCAAGAGACCCAGTACTTC.

The chain combines TRBV5-1 with TRBJ2-1, with no clear D. The V gene lost 2 bases and the J gene lost 0 bases, with 9 bases spanning the gap. Germline V gives CDR1 SGHRS, CDR2 YFSETQ. The CDR3 is 15 residues long. DNA of the CDR3: TGCGCCAGCAGCTTCCGGGCCCTCTCCTACAATGAGCAGTTCTTC. Protein product: CASSFRALSYNEQFF.

The chain links TRBV18 to TRBJ2-7, with D possibly matching TRBD1 (7 bases). CDR1 and CDR2 from the germline V gene are KGHSH and LQKENI. The CDR3 is 14 residues long. Trimming removed 4 bases from V and 5 bases from J, with 15 bases in between. CDR3 sequence: CASSQSRGRNEQYF. The CDR3 DNA reads as TGTGCCAGCTCACAAAGCAGGGGGAGGAACGAGCAGTACTTC.

The CDR3 DNA reads TGTGCCAGCAGCTTATTGTCTCGGCTAGCCAAAAACATTCAGTACTTC. Its protein is CASSLLSRLAKNIQYF. The gene calls are TRBV7-8 and TRBJ2-4; D gene unclear. The V end was cut by 2 bases, the J end by 0 bases, with 11 bases between. The CDR3 extends over 16 amino acids. Germline-derived CDR1 and CDR2 are SGHVS and FQNEAQ.

The DNA of the CDR3 is TGTGCCAGCAGATATTTGAGCTATGGCTACACCTTC. Translated, it gives CASRYLSYGYTF. This sequence joins TRBV12-3 or TRBV12-4 and TRBJ1-2; D is ambiguous. This CDR3 is built from 12 residues. The V gene lost 6 bases and the J gene lost 4 bases, with 9 bases spanning the gap.

The rearrangement joins TRBV19 to TRBJ1-2; 8 positions agree with TRBD1. Germline loops: CDR1 LNHDA, CDR2 SQIVND (reference sequence). V was clipped by 5 bases and J by 4 bases; unmatched bases: 9. CDR3 length: 15 amino acids. For the CDR3, the DNA is TGTGCCAGTAGTTCTCCCCGGACAGGGCGCTATGGCTACACCTTC. Amino acid sequence: CASSSPRTGRYGYTF. Looking up the rest from reference TRBV19 and TRBJ1-2 gives the full variable domain: DGGITQSPKYLFRKEGQNVTLSCEQNLNHDAMYWYRQDPGQGLRLIYYSQIVNDFQKGDIAEGYSVSREKKESFPLTVTSAQKNPTAFYLCASSSPRTGRYGYTFGSGTRLTVV.

In its sample, this clonotype was seen many times. This rearrangement joins TRBV27 to TRBJ2-7; 10 positions match TRBD2. The CDR3 runs to 15 residues. V lost 6 bases, J lost 3 bases, and 8 bases stayed unmatched. The germline gives CDR1 MNHEY, CDR2 SMNVEV (reference sequence). The CDR3 region is CASSEASGGNYEQYF. The CDR3 nucleotides read TGTGCCAGCAGCGAAGCTAGCGGGGGCAACTACGAGCAGTACTTC.

This chain uses TRBV5-1 with TRBJ1-1; D is ambiguous. There are 13 residues in the CDR3. Germline CDR1 reads SGHRS; CDR2 reads YFSETQ. V lost 1 base and J 9 bases, leaving 13 bases between the germline ends. CDR3 DNA sequence: TGCGCCAGCAGCTTGATGGCAAGCTGGAAAGCTTTCTTT. Encoded protein: CASSLMASWKAFF.

This clonotype was observed a few times. The chain links TRBV7-9 to TRBJ1-4; weak D call: TRBD1 (6 bases). Deletions cut 4 bases from V and 8 bases from J, with 11 bases between. In germline, CDR1 is SEHNR, CDR2 FQNEAQ (reference sequence). This CDR3 comprises 13 residues. This CDR3 reads CASSYPTGEKLFF. CDR3 in DNA: TGTGCCAGCAGCTACCCTACAGGGGAAAAACTGTTTTTT.

The J gene is TRBJ1-4, the V gene TRBV9; TRBD1 might be the D (5 bases). The CDR3 is 13 residues long. V lost 0 bases, J lost 8 bases, and 8 bases lay in between. From germline, CDR1 is SGDLS and CDR2 YYNGEE. CDR3 sequence reads: CASSVVTGEKLFF. CDR3 DNA: TGTGCCAGCAGCGTAGTAACAGGCGAAAAACTGTTTTTT.